The clone carrying this TCR beta chain is judged medium-sized (0.01 to 0.1%). The CDR3 is 11 residues long. V was shortened by 7 bases and J by 14 bases, with 17 bases between the two germline ends. The data stem from a study of prognosis after radiotherapy for stage I lung cancer. Study summary: No patient was treated with concurrent therapy while undergoing stereotactic body radiotherapy.

Peripheral venous blood was drawn in six-milliliter volumes, with a draw taken at each of two separate time points. Genomic DNA yielded TCR beta CDR3, amplified by two-round multiplex PCR. First-round PCR employed TRBV- and TRBJ-specific primers for each gene. TCRdb fed the multiplex PCR reads into MiXCR, producing one record per CDR3 protein. The sample consists of about 31,000 distinct CDR3 sequences, approximately 46% of them appearing once. Sample: PBMCs, taken before or after stereotactic body radiation therapy (not recorded which). V gene TRBV12-3 or TRBV12-4 combines with J gene TRBJ1-2; D remains unclear. The sequence derives from a donor over 45 with non-small cell lung cancer. The CDR3 protein is CASNKGRSETF. CDR3 DNA: TGTGCCAGCAACAAAGGTCGGAGTGAGACCTTC.